These 24 T cell receptor beta chains came from one sample sequenced in a study of T cells in localized non-small cell lung cancer. The method was immunoSEQ multiplex PCR; TCRdb's version includes in-frame clones alone and lacks a portion of them. The table has around 19,000 clones, 91% seen once. The specimen comprised peripheral blood, sampled before any cancer treatment. These receptors all come from a woman between 35 and 75 years old with stage I lung adenocarcinoma.

This clone was counted a single time. The chain has TRBV11-2 and TRBJ1-1; D remains ambiguous. V shed 6 bases and J shed 1 base, with 9 bases lying between them. This CDR3 comprises 13 residues. Germline V gives CDR1 SGHAT, CDR2 FQNNGV. Here the CDR3 reads CASSPERNTEAFF. CDR3 nucleotide sequence: TGTGCCAGCAGTCCGGAGAGGAACACTGAAGCTTTCTTT.

This chain joins TRBV2 and TRBJ1-5, with unresolved D. Germline lookup yields CDR1 SNHLY and CDR2 FYNNEI. The CDR3 is 14 residues long. V was cut by 8 bases and J by 2 bases, with 13 bases left in between. The CDR3 spells CASGLVSGNQPQHF. The CDR3 nucleotides are TGTGCCAGCGGGCTGGTTAGTGGCAATCAGCCCCAGCATTTT.

The chain recombines TRBV30 with TRBJ1-2; D gene uncertain. Germline CDR1 and CDR2: GTSNPN and SVGIG (reference sequence). Trimming took 2 bases from V and 2 from J, leaving 9 bases between them. The CDR3 contains 13 residues. CDR3 in amino acids: CAWSREGNYGYTF. In DNA, the CDR3 is TGTGCCTGGAGTCGCGAGGGAAACTATGGCTACACCTTC.

This clone was counted a few times. The chain combines TRBV18 with TRBJ2-7, with TRBD2 identical over 13 bases. Germline V gives CDR1 KGHSH, CDR2 LQKENI. The CDR3 covers 15 residues. J gave up 3 bases and V 3 bases, and 2 bases lay outside the gene matches. The CDR3 here is CASSPGLAGDYEQYF. As DNA, the CDR3 is TGTGCCAGCTCACCCGGACTAGCGGGGGACTACGAGCAGTACTTC.

This chain joins TRBV2 and TRBJ2-3, with D unresolved. V shed 2 bases and J shed 0 bases, with 6 bases lying between them. Germline V gives CDR1 SNHLY, CDR2 FYNNEI. The CDR3 sequence is 14 residues long. CDR3 DNA sequence: TGTGCCAGCAGTGAATTATCTAGCACAGATACGCAGTATTTT. Protein: CASSELSSTDTQYF.

The chain joins TRBV4-3 to TRBJ2-2, with a possible D match to TRBD2 (7 bases). Germline CDR1 and CDR2: LGHNA and YSLEER. Trimming shortened V by 0 bases and J by 4 bases, and 12 bases separated the two germline ends. CDR3 length equals 16 residues. Here the CDR3 reads CASSQERGQGTGELFF. The CDR3 coding sequence is TGCGCCAGCAGCCAAGAGCGGGGGCAGGGCACCGGGGAGCTGTTTTTT.

The J gene is TRBJ2-7, the V gene TRBV27, with 11 bases that match TRBD2. The germline V gene encodes CDR1 MNHEY and CDR2 SMNVEV (reference sequence). The CDR3 runs to 16 residues. With 4 bases clipped from V and 4 bases from J, the junction kept 9 bases outside the gene matches. The CDR3 nucleotides read TGTGCCAGCAGTTCCCCCCTAGCGGGGGGAACTTACGAGCAGTACTTC. Translating gives CASSSPLAGGTYEQYF.

V gene TRBV5-1 combines with J gene TRBJ1-2; possible D gene TRBD1, 6 bases. This CDR3 has 14 amino acids. Germline CDR1 is SGHRS and CDR2 is YFSETQ. Trimming cost V 2 bases and J 8 bases, with 16 bases left between them. CDR3 region: CASSLLAGDTGYTF. Here the CDR3 DNA reads TGCGCCAGCAGCTTACTCGCAGGGGACACGGGCTACACCTTC. The full variable domain, completed using reference TRBV5-1 and TRBJ1-2, is KAGVTQTPRYLIKTRGQQVTLSCSPISGHRSVSWYQQTPGQGLQFLFEYFSETQRNKGNFPGRFSGRQFSNSRSEMNVSTLELGDSALYLCASSLLAGDTGYTFGSGTRLTVV.

The rearrangement joins TRBV28 to TRBJ2-6, with D unresolved. Between the trimmed V and J ends, which lost 7 bases and 1 base, there was a span of 5 bases. Germline values: CDR1 MDHEN, CDR2 SYDVKM. CDR3 length: 13 amino acids. As DNA, the CDR3 is TGTGCCAGCACCTCATCTGGGGCCAACGTCCTGACTTTC. It is translated as CASTSSGANVLTF.

This chain joins TRBV6-5 and TRBJ2-7; possibly TRBD1 for D (5 bases). The V end was cut by 4 bases, the J end by 2 bases, with 12 bases between. Germline V gene lookup returns CDR1 MNHEY and CDR2 SVGAGI. The CDR3 is 14 amino acids. The CDR3 region is CASSWGQAAYEQYF. CDR3 sequence (DNA): TGTGCCAGCAGTTGGGGCCAGGCCGCCTACGAGCAGTACTTC.

The chain recombines TRBV14 with TRBJ1-4, with 10 nucleotides matching TRBD1. This CDR3 contains 14 residues. Per germline, CDR1 SGHDN and CDR2 FVKESK. V lost 4 bases and J lost 8; bases outside the gene matches: 4. The CDR3 loop is CASSPGQGKEKLFF. The DNA for the CDR3 is TGTGCCAGCAGCCCGGGACAGGGGAAGGAAAAACTGTTTTTT.

The V call is TRBV7-9, the J call TRBJ1-2; perhaps TRBD1 as D (5 bases). This CDR3 is built from 13 residues. Trimming stripped 3 bases from V and 3 bases from J, with 8 bases between. Germline CDR1 is SEHNR and CDR2 is FQNEAQ (reference sequence). Written as DNA, the CDR3 is TGTGCCAGCAGCTTCAGGGTTGACTATGGCTACACCTTC. Amino acids: CASSFRVDYGYTF.

The rearrangement uses TRBV2 and TRBJ2-3; D is ambiguous. Germline lookup yields CDR1 SNHLY and CDR2 FYNNEI. This CDR3 contains 14 residues. Trimming left V 3 bases short and J 0 bases short, with 7 bases between. The CDR3: CASSDSASTDTQYF. In DNA, the CDR3 is TGTGCCAGCAGTGATTCGGCGAGCACAGATACGCAGTATTTT.

In DNA form, the CDR3 reads TGTGCCAGTATCGGACAGAACACAGATACGCAGTATTTT. As protein: CASIGQNTDTQYF. This chain uses TRBV19 with TRBJ2-3, with a weak D call TRBD1 (6 bases). Between the trimmed V and J ends, which lost 7 bases and 2 bases, there was a span of 10 bases. The CDR3 has 13 residues. CDR1 and CDR2 (germline): LNHDA, SQIVND (reference sequence).

The chain is built from TRBV10-3 and TRBJ1-6, with 8 bases lining up with TRBD1. Germline V gene sequence: CDR1 ENHRY, CDR2 SYGVKD. CDR3 length equals 15 residues. Trimming cost V 6 bases and J 5 bases; bases outside gene matches: 6. CDR3 DNA: TGTGCCATCAGCGGACAGGGAAAGGATAATTCACCCCTCCACTTT. Protein: CAISGQGKDNSPLHF.

This clone appeared once. J is TRBJ2-2 and V is TRBV4-3, with 12 bases fitting TRBD2. CDR3 length: 17 amino acids. The germline CDR1 and CDR2 sequences are LGHNA and YSLEER. J gave up 9 bases and V 0 bases, and 8 bases lay outside the gene matches. The CDR3 loop is CASSQDPASGGARELFF. CDR3 DNA: TGCGCCAGCAGCCAAGATCCCGCTAGCGGGGGGGCTAGGGAGCTGTTTTTT.

This clone has only a few counts. The J gene is TRBJ1-6, the V gene TRBV6-5, with a weak D call TRBD1 (5 bases). Germline assignment: CDR1 MNHEY and CDR2 SVGAGI. V lost 2 bases and J lost 7, with 15 bases in between. The CDR3 has 16 residues. CDR3 nucleotide sequence: TGTGCCAGCAGTTACAAGGGGCCGGGGCTCAATTCACCCCTCCACTTT. The encoded protein is CASSYKGPGLNSPLHF.

This clone came up a few times. The chain carries TRBV1 and TRBJ2-5. TRBV1 is labeled a pseudogene. This CDR3 is built from 17 residues. As DNA, the CDR3 is TGCACCAGCAGCCAAGATTTGAGGGGATGCTTTCAAGAGACCCAGTACTTC. It encodes CTSSQDLRGCFQETQYF.

This clone was detected once. The rearrangement links TRBV28 to TRBJ1-2, with TRBD1 as a possible D gene (6 bases). Trimming left V 10 bases short and J 5 bases short, with 14 bases between. This CDR3 is built from 12 residues. Germline V gene data show CDR1 as MDHEN and CDR2 as SYDVKM. CDR3 loop: CATRTAEYGYTF. The DNA for the CDR3 is TGTGCCACTAGGACAGCTGAATATGGCTACACCTTC.

The genes are TRBV15 and TRBJ1-6; no clear D. The CDR3 is made up of 14 amino acids. The V gene's germline CDR1 is LNHNV and CDR2 YYDKDF (reference sequence). V lost 0 bases, J lost 8 bases, and 8 bases lay in between. The CDR3 reads CATSREQPDSPLHF. The CDR3 nucleotides are TGTGCCACCAGCAGAGAACAGCCCGATTCACCCCTCCACTTT.

This chain links TRBV2 with TRBJ2-5; 7 nucleotides align to TRBD1. CDR1 and CDR2 from the germline V gene are SNHLY and FYNNEI. J was trimmed by 0 bases and V by 9 bases; bases with no gene match: 7. The CDR3 has 14 amino acids. CDR3 sequence: CARLGGANQETQYF. The DNA of the CDR3 is TGTGCCAGACTAGGGGGCGCGAACCAAGAGACCCAGTACTTC.

The CDR3 is CASSRDLRETQYF. CDR3 DNA: TGTGCCAGCAGCAGGGACTTAAGGGAGACCCAGTACTTC. The V call is TRBV21-1, the J call TRBJ2-5; whether TRBD2, the table's D call, matches the DNA was not checked. TRBV21-1 is marked as a pseudogene. The CDR3 loop spans 13 amino acids.

The rearrangement uses TRBV9 and TRBJ2-7; possibly TRBD1 for D (6 bases). Germline V gene data show CDR1 as SGDLS and CDR2 as YYNGEE. The CDR3 sequence is 14 residues long. The germline V and J ends were trimmed by 3 bases and 2 bases, with 12 bases remaining between them. The CDR3 is CASSADRRAYEQYF. The CDR3 DNA sequence: TGTGCCAGCAGCGCCGACAGGCGAGCCTACGAGCAGTACTTC.

The V call is TRBV2, the J call TRBJ2-1, with 8 bases fitting TRBD2. CDR1 is SNHLY, CDR2 FYNNEI, per germline. Unmatched junction bases numbered 9, after V lost 7 bases and J lost 7 bases. This CDR3 contains 14 residues. DNA for the CDR3: TGTGCCAGCACCCCGGGACTAGGGGAAAATGAGCAGTTCTTC. Protein sequence: CASTPGLGENEQFF.